The rows below give T cell receptor beta chains drawn from one sample of a study of early T cells in non-severe SARS-CoV-2 infection. TCRdb independently ran MiXCR on the 5' RACE reads; one entry per CDR3 protein. The data show about 70,000 distinct CDR3 sequences, more than 10% seen once. The sample here was whole blood, taken at baseline. The receptors were gathered from an adult who was a healthcare worker with PCR-confirmed SARS-CoV-2 infection or an uninfected control (not recorded which). The donor label of this sample is uncertain. The CDR3 runs from the conserved cysteine through the conserved F or W. Fields, in order: D gene, V gene, CDR3 length, clone size, J gene, CDR3 protein, CDR3 DNA. D genes are given only for firm matches. Where a row states a size, it is once, few, many or the class of an expanded clone; other rows omit it.

>-|TRBV3-1|16|-|TRBJ2-1
CASSEGGLVEGNEQFF
TGTGCCAGCAGCGAAGGGGGACTTGTGGAGGGGAATGAGCAGTTCTTC
>TRBD2|TRBV11-2|17|many|TRBJ2-5
CASSPSFLAGGRETQYF
TGTGCCAGCAGCCCAAGCTTCCTAGCGGGAGGGAGGGAGACCCAGTACTTC
>-|TRBV4-3|16|few|TRBJ2-7
CASSQLAGMSSYEQYF
TGCGCCAGCAGCCAGTTGGCGGGGATGAGCTCCTACGAGCAGTACTTC
>-|TRBV16|14|many|TRBJ1-6
CASSQAARGSPLHF
TGTGCCAGCAGCCAAGCGGCTCGGGGATCACCCCTCCACTTT
>TRBD2|TRBV5-6|14|-|TRBJ2-3
CASSFSGAAGTQYF
TGTGCCAGCAGCTTTAGCGGGGCGGCGGGTACGCAGTATTTT
>-|TRBV21-1|16|once|TRBJ2-4
CASPRGRGRAKNIQYF
TGTGCCAGTCCTCGAGGGAGGGGGCGAGCCAAAAACATTCAGTACTTC
>-|TRBV7-2|13|-|TRBJ1-6
CASSPGTVSPLHF
TGTGCCAGCAGCCCTGGGACCGTTTCACCCCTCCACTTT
>-|TRBV5-5|15|-|TRBJ2-7
CASRMGHQLSYEQYF
TGTGCCAGCAGGATGGGACACCAACTCTCCTACGAGCAGTACTTC
>-|TRBV20-1|14|-|TRBJ2-1
CSASRQVTIGEQFF
TGCAGTGCTAGTAGACAGGTCACTATCGGTGAGCAGTTCTTC
>TRBD2|TRBV7-9|15|many|TRBJ2-5
CASSLGLAEQETQYF
TGTGCCAGCAGCTTGGGACTAGCGGAGCAAGAGACCCAGTACTTC
>-|TRBV2|15|-|TRBJ1-5
CASCRTEPSNQPQHF
TGTGCCAGCTGTAGAACAGAACCCAGCAATCAGCCCCAGCATTTT
>-|TRBV12-3/TRBV12-4|13|-|TRBJ1-1
CASSPPKNTEAFF
TGTGCCAGCAGTCCCCCAAAGAACACTGAAGCTTTCTTT
>TRBD1|TRBV14|17|-|TRBJ1-6
CASSQDGTGDPNSPLHF
TGTGCCAGCAGCCAAGACGGGACAGGGGATCCCAATTCACCCCTCCACTTT
>-|TRBV7-6|14|many|TRBJ2-3
CASSPLLGGDTQYF
TGTGCCAGCAGCCCCCTCTTAGGGGGAGATACGCAGTATTTT
>-|TRBV19|16|-|TRBJ2-2
CATCEVGRAYTGELFF
TGTGCCACCTGTGAAGTCGGCCGGGCCTACACCGGGGAGCTGTTTTTT
>-|TRBV5-1|19|-|TRBJ2-6
CASSLTDRPRDSGANVLTF
TGCGCCAGCAGCTTAACCGACAGGCCCCGGGACTCTGGGGCCAACGTCCTGACTTTC
>TRBD1|TRBV6-6|13|few|TRBJ2-5
CASSTGALETQYF
TGTGCCAGCAGTACAGGGGCTTTGGAGACCCAGTACTTC
>-|TRBV20-1|13|-|TRBJ1-2
CSASRGGDYGYTF
TGCAGTGCTAGTCGGGGGGGCGACTATGGCTACACCTTC
>-|TRBV18|14|many|TRBJ1-2
CASSPPGTPYGYTF
TGTGCCAGCTCACCACCGGGCACCCCCTATGGCTACACCTTC
>-|TRBV5-1|14|few|TRBJ2-7
CASSLVGDSYEQYF
TGCGCCAGCAGCCTGGTGGGGGACTCCTACGAGCAGTACTTC
>TRBD2|TRBV4-2|18|-|TRBJ2-7
CASSHVGELAGISYEQYF
TGTGCCAGCAGCCATGTGGGAGAACTAGCGGGAATCTCCTACGAGCAGTACTTC
>-|TRBV18|13|-|TRBJ1-5
CASSPPGAKPQHF
TGTGCCAGCTCACCCCCAGGGGCGAAGCCCCAGCATTTT
>-|TRBV10-1|12|-|TRBJ1-6
CASSEPGGPLHF
TGCGCCAGCAGTGAGCCTGGAGGACCCCTCCACTTT
>-|TRBV29-1|15|few|TRBJ2-3
CSAIPSGGRTDTQYF
TGCAGCGCGATCCCCTCGGGGGGCCGCACAGATACGCAGTATTTT
>-|TRBV12-3/TRBV12-4|14|few|TRBJ1-1
CASSPRSGQWHAFF
TGTGCCAGCAGCCCACGCAGTGGACAGTGGCACGCTTTCTTT
>-|TRBV7-6|15|many|TRBJ1-5
CASSLDWDGREPQHF
TGTGCCAGCAGCTTAGATTGGGATGGGCGGGAGCCCCAGCATTTT
>-|TRBV18|14|few|TRBJ2-1
CASSPRNDPNEQFF
TGTGCCAGCTCACCACGGAACGATCCCAATGAGCAGTTCTTC
>-|TRBV7-2|13|few|TRBJ2-7
CASSLAPGPEQYF
TGTGCCAGCAGCTTAGCTCCTGGGCCCGAGCAGTACTTC
>-|TRBV11-3|15|many|TRBJ2-1
CASSPRSSLVTEQFF
TGTGCCAGCAGCCCGCGTAGCTCTCTAGTGACTGAGCAGTTCTTC
>-|TRBV20-1|15|many|TRBJ2-7
CSLGMGRGLAYEQYF
TGCAGCCTAGGGATGGGGCGGGGGCTTGCCTACGAGCAGTACTTC
>-|TRBV25-1|14|-|TRBJ1-4
CASSDRQGYEKLFF
TGTGCCAGCAGTGACCGGCAGGGGTATGAAAAACTGTTTTTT
>TRBD2|TRBV6-9|18|many|TRBJ2-7
CAIPPPGGKLAATYEQYF
TGTGCCATACCCCCCCCCGGAGGGAAACTAGCGGCAACCTACGAGCAGTACTTC
>-|TRBV19|15|few|TRBJ2-4
CASSIVQLAKNIQYF
TGTGCCAGTAGTATAGTTCAGCTAGCCAAAAACATTCAGTACTTC
>-|TRBV7-6|17|once|TRBJ2-1
CASSFFSGQLSYNEQFF
TGTGCCAGCAGCTTTTTCAGCGGACAGTTATCCTACAATGAGCAGTTCTTC
>TRBD2|TRBV7-8|16|-|TRBJ2-1
CASSPTRLAGSNEQFF
TGTGCCAGCAGCCCTACTCGACTAGCGGGATCCAATGAGCAGTTCTTC
>-|TRBV2|13|many|TRBJ2-1
CASSETVHNEQFF
TGTGCCAGCAGTGAGACAGTCCACAATGAGCAGTTCTTC